The rows below give T cell receptor beta chains drawn from one sample of a study of OX40 agonist ivuxolimab in advanced cancers. Method: immunoSEQ multiplex PCR; TCRdb's copy keeps in-frame clones and lacks some. The sample comprises about 72,000 clones, about 89% of which are singletons, and 5% to 6.5% rests with the top ten. Here the sequenced sample was CD4+ or CD8+ T cells sorted from blood, taken in a trial of the OX40 agonist ivuxolimab. These TCRs come from an adult with an advanced solid tumor such as melanoma, head and neck, liver or kidney cancer. Each CDR3 is given with its conserved first and last residue. A D gene is named only where the DNA matches it firmly. The size field is filled for only some rows; it gives once, few, many or a size class.

clone size	D gene	V gene	J gene	CDR3 protein	CDR3 DNA
NA	TRBD2	TRBV4-3	TRBJ2-3	CASSQDPSLGSGGADTQYF	TGCGCCAGCAGCCAAGATCCCAGTTTGGGTAGCGGGGGGGCAGATACGCAGTATTTT
NA	TRBD2	TRBV9	TRBJ2-1	CASSLEAGGPLDEQFF	TGTGCCAGCAGCCTCGAAGCGGGAGGGCCGCTAGATGAGCAGTTCTTC
NA	NA	TRBV21-1	TRBJ1-5	CASSKGFSGFSNQPQHF	TGTGCCAGCAGCAAAGGCTTTTCGGGGTTTAGCAATCAGCCCCAGCATTTT
NA	NA	TRBV19	TRBJ2-7	CASRRTDLVYEQYF	TGTGCCAGCCGGAGGACAGACCTCGTCTACGAGCAGTACTTC
once	TRBD2	TRBV7-9	TRBJ2-7	CASSPMVLAASYEQYF	TGTGCCAGCAGCCCAATGGTCCTAGCGGCCTCCTACGAGCAGTACTTC
NA	NA	TRBV4-3	TRBJ1-1	CASSQVGQANTEAFF	TGCGCCAGCAGCCAAGTGGGGCAGGCAAACACTGAAGCTTTCTTT
NA	NA	TRBV19	TRBJ2-2	CASSIDSPNTGELFF	TGTGCCAGTAGTATTGACAGTCCGAACACCGGGGAGCTGTTTTTT
NA	NA	TRBV6-5	TRBJ2-1	CASTPGASVYNEQFF	TGTGCCAGCACCCCGGGGGCTAGCGTCTACAATGAGCAGTTCTTC
NA	NA	TRBV29-1	TRBJ2-7	CSVWGAGVKDEQYF	TGCAGCGTATGGGGGGCAGGGGTTAAAGACGAGCAGTACTTC
NA	TRBD1	TRBV29-1	TRBJ2-3	CSVEGQGALTDTQYF	TGCAGCGTTGAAGGGCAGGGGGCCCTCACAGATACGCAGTATTTT
NA	NA	TRBV28	TRBJ2-4	CASSLDPSSGLAKNIQYF	TGTGCCAGCAGTTTGGACCCTTCAAGCGGTCTCGCCAAAAACATTCAGTACTTC
NA	NA	TRBV7-9	TRBJ1-1	CASSPSAGADTEAFF	TGTGCCAGCAGCCCGTCGGCAGGGGCGGACACTGAAGCTTTCTTT
NA	TRBD1	TRBV9	TRBJ1-4	CASSVGQGLSEKLFF	TGTGCCAGCAGCGTAGGACAGGGTCTTTCGGAAAAACTGTTTTTT
NA	NA	TRBV15	TRBJ1-5	CATSRDPGWGNQPQHF	TGTGCCACCAGCAGAGACCCGGGGTGGGGCAATCAGCCCCAGCATTTT
NA	NA	TRBV6-5	TRBJ2-7	CASSYGVSFSEQYF	TGTGCCAGCAGTTATGGTGTCTCTTTCAGCGAGCAGTACTTC
NA	NA	TRBV5-4	TRBJ2-3	CASSLTSSGTDTQYF	TGTGCCAGCAGCTTGACTTCATCGGGCACAGATACGCAGTATTTT
NA	TRBD1	TRBV19	TRBJ1-6	CASSPLLGQGNSPLHF	TGTGCCAGTAGTCCCCTGTTGGGACAGGGTAATTCACCCCTCCACTTT
NA	NA	TRBV27	TRBJ2-7	CASSSPYEQYF	TGTGCCAGCAGTTCCCCCTACGAGCAGTACTTC
few	TRBD2	TRBV6-6	TRBJ2-7	CASSYLAGNYEQYF	TGTGCCAGCAGTTACCTAGCGGGGAACTACGAGCAGTACTTC
NA	TRBD2	TRBV27	TRBJ2-1	CASSSWGSGAPNEQFF	TGTGCCAGCAGTTCCTGGGGTAGCGGGGCTCCCAATGAGCAGTTCTTC
NA	TRBD2	TRBV13	TRBJ2-7	CASSQAGTSGVKFSEQYF	TGTGCCAGCAGCCAAGCCGGGACTAGCGGGGTAAAATTCTCTGAGCAGTACTTC
NA	NA	TRBV5-6	TRBJ2-4	CASSPKSSWGNIQYF	TGTGCCAGCAGCCCAAAGAGTTCATGGGGAAACATTCAGTACTTC
NA	NA	TRBV9	TRBJ2-2	CASSGGDGTGELFF	TGTGCCAGCAGCGGGGGGGACGGCACCGGGGAGCTGTTTTTT
NA	TRBD1	TRBV27	TRBJ2-7	CASSLGQGYYEQYF	TGTGCCAGCAGTCTAGGACAGGGTTATTACGAGCAGTACTTC
NA	NA	TRBV7-8	TRBJ1-3	CASSLGNTIYF	TGTGCCAGCAGCCTTGGAAACACCATATATTTT
once	NA	TRBV6-5	TRBJ2-5	CASSYSTGYQETQYF	TGTGCCAGCAGTTACTCGACAGGTTACCAAGAGACCCAGTACTTC
NA	TRBD1	TRBV5-1	TRBJ1-1	CASSLGDSLNTEAFF	TGCGCCAGCAGCTTGGGGGACAGTCTGAACACTGAAGCTTTCTTT
NA	NA	TRBV7-6	TRBJ2-7	CASSLYRETSEQYF	TGTGCCAGCAGCCTCTACCGGGAGACCAGCGAGCAGTACTTC
once	NA	TRBV5-6	TRBJ1-2	CASSPHGAWSYTF	TGTGCCAGCAGCCCCCACGGGGCCTGGAGCTACACCTTC
NA	NA	TRBV6-5	TRBJ2-7	CASSYSQGDEQYF	TGTGCCAGCAGTTACTCGCAGGGTGACGAGCAGTACTTC
NA	NA	TRBV6-5	TRBJ2-7	CASSSLAGESYEQYF	TGTGCCAGCAGTTCCCTGGCCGGAGAGAGTTACGAGCAGTACTTC
NA	NA	TRBV7-9	TRBJ2-7	CASSEGRGLRAYEQYF	TGTGCCAGCAGTGAGGGTCGGGGACTCAGGGCCTACGAGCAGTACTTC
NA	NA	TRBV27	TRBJ2-4	CASSFQYTAKNIQYF	TGTGCCAGCAGTTTTCAGTATACAGCCAAAAACATTCAGTACTTC
NA	TRBD2	TRBV11-2	TRBJ2-5	CASSFPVAGTSGSQETQYF	TGTGCCAGCAGCTTTCCGGTCGCCGGGACTAGCGGTTCTCAAGAGACCCAGTACTTC
NA	NA	TRBV19	TRBJ2-1	CASSLQGNEQFF	TGTGCCAGTAGTTTACAAGGCAATGAGCAGTTCTTC
NA	NA	TRBV5-5	TRBJ1-1	CASSLEGDAISTEAFF	TGTGCCAGCAGCTTAGAAGGGGACGCCATTAGCACTGAAGCTTTCTTT
NA	NA	TRBV5-6	TRBJ1-1	CASSDSRNTEAFF	TGTGCCAGCAGCGACTCCCGCAACACTGAAGCTTTCTTT
once	TRBD2	TRBV11-2	TRBJ2-1	CASSLDGLAGVYEQFF	TGTGCCAGCAGCTTAGATGGACTAGCGGGAGTCTATGAGCAGTTCTTC
NA	TRBD1	TRBV25-1	TRBJ1-1	CASSESRTGFFEAFF	TGTGCCAGCAGTGAATCGCGGACAGGTTTTTTTGAAGCTTTCTTT
few	NA	TRBV6-5	TRBJ2-7	CASSYGGGSYEQYF	TGTGCCAGCAGTTACGGAGGGGGCTCCTACGAGCAGTACTTC
NA	NA	TRBV29-1	TRBJ2-7	CSVTKIRTLTYEQYF	TGCAGCGTGACAAAAATCCGGACTCTTACCTACGAGCAGTACTTC
NA	NA	TRBV19	TRBJ2-2	CASSRMPRLPGELFF	TGTGCCAGTAGTCGTATGCCCAGACTACCCGGGGAGCTGTTTTTT
NA	NA	TRBV9	TRBJ2-5	CASSVDGETQYF	TGTGCCAGCAGCGTAGACGGAGAGACCCAGTACTTC
once	NA	TRBV6-4	TRBJ2-7	CASSVAFHLYEQYF	TGTGCCAGCAGTGTTGCTTTTCATCTCTACGAGCAGTACTTC
once	NA	TRBV28	TRBJ2-2	CASSSRGTGELFF	TGTGCCAGCAGTTCTAGGGGCACCGGGGAGCTGTTTTTT
NA	NA	TRBV7-8	TRBJ1-5	CASSFQGKGQPQHF	TGTGCCAGCAGCTTTCAAGGGAAGGGTCAGCCCCAGCATTTT
NA	TRBD1	TRBV7-9	TRBJ2-2	CASSLTGTANTGELFF	TGTGCCAGCAGTCTAACCGGGACAGCGAACACCGGGGAGCTGTTTTTT
NA	NA	TRBV4-3	TRBJ2-7	CASSPGTDPYEQYF	TGCGCCAGCAGCCCAGGGACCGACCCCTACGAGCAGTACTTC
NA	TRBD1	TRBV19	TRBJ1-2	CASSSGTVNYGYTF	TGTGCCAGTAGTTCCGGGACAGTGAACTATGGCTACACCTTC
NA	NA	TRBV19	TRBJ1-1	CASSMMPNTEAFF	TGTGCCAGTAGTATGATGCCGAACACTGAAGCTTTCTTT
NA	NA	TRBV27	TRBJ2-7	CASSVSQGSEQYF	TGTGCCAGCAGTGTGAGCCAGGGAAGCGAGCAGTACTTC
once	NA	TRBV6-5	TRBJ1-2	CASSYSVSYGYTF	TGTGCCAGCAGTTACTCTGTCAGCTATGGCTACACCTTC
NA	NA	TRBV6-1	TRBJ1-4	CASSASGATNEKLFF	TGTGCCAGCAGTGCCTCAGGAGCAACTAATGAAAAACTGTTTTTT